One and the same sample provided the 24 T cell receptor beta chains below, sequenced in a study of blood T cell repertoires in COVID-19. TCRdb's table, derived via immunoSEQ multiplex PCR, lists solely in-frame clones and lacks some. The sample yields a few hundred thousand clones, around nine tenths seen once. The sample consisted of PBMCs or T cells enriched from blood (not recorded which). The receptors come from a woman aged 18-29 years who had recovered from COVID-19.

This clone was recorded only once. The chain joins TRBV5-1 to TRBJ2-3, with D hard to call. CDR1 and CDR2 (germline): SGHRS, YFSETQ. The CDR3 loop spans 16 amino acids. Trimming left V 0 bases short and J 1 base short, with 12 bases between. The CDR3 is CASSLDLARGTDTQYF. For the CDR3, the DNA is TGCGCCAGCAGCTTGGATCTGGCTAGAGGCACAGATACGCAGTATTTT.

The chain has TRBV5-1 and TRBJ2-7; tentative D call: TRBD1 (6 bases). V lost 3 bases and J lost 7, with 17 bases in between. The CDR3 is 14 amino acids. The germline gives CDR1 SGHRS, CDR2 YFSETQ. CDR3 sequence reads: CASSSGQRQGEQYF. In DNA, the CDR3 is TGCGCCAGCAGCTCCGGGCAACGGCAGGGGGAGCAGTACTTC.

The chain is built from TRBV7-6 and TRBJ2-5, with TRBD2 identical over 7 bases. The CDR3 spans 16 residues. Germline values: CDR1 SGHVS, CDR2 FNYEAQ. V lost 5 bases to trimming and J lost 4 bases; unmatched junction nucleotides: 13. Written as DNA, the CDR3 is TGTGCCAGCAGCCCACCTTATGCGGGGGAGCTAGAGACCCAGTACTTC. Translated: CASSPPYAGELETQYF.

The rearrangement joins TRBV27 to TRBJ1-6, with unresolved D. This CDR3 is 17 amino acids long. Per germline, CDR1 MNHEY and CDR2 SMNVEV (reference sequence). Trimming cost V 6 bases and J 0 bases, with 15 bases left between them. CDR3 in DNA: TGTGCCAGCAGCTTTGTACGGGAAAGCTCCTATAATTCACCCCTCCACTTT. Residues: CASSFVRESSYNSPLHF.

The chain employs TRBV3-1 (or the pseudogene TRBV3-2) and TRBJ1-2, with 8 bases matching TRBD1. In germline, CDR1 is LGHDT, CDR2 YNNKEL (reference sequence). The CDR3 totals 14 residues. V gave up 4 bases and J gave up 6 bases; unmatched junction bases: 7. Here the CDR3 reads CASSPSSGGHGYTF. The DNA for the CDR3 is TGTGCCAGCAGCCCATCCTCAGGGGGCCATGGCTACACCTTC.

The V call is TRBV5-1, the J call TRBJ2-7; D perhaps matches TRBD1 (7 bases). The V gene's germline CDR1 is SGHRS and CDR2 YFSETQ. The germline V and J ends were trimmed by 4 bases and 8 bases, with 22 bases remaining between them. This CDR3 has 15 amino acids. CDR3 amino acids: CASSPGGTDTTKQYF. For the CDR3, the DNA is TGCGCCAGCAGCCCAGGAGGGACAGATACTACGAAGCAGTACTTC.

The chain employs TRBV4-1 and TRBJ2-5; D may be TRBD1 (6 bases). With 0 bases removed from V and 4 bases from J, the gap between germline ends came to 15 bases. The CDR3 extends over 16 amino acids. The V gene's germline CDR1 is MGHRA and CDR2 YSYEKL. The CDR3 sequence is CASSQERDTPLETQYF. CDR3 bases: TGCGCCAGCAGCCAAGAGAGGGACACCCCCCTAGAGACCCAGTACTTC.

The CDR3 sequence: CASSPRTGGGYGYTF. Here the CDR3 DNA reads TGTGCCAGCAGTCCCCGGACGGGAGGAGGCTATGGCTACACCTTC. The chain links TRBV27 to TRBJ1-2; D uncertain. Germline values: CDR1 MNHEY, CDR2 SMNVEV (reference sequence). CDR3 length equals 15 residues. V shed 5 bases and J shed 4 bases, with 17 bases lying between them.

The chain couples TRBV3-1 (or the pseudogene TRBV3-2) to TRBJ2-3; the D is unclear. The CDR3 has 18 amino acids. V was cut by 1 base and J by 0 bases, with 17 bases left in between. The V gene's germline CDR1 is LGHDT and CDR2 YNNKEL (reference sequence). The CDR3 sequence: CASSQGQAGTHSTDTQYF. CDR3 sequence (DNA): TGTGCCAGCAGCCAAGGGCAGGCTGGCACCCATAGCACAGATACGCAGTATTTT.

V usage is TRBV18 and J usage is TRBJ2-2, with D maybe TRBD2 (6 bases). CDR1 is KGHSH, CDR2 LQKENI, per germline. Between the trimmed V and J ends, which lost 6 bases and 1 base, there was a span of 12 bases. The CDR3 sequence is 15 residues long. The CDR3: CASSPGLQNTGELFF. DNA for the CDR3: TGTGCCAGCTCCCCGGGACTCCAGAACACCGGGGAGCTGTTTTTT.

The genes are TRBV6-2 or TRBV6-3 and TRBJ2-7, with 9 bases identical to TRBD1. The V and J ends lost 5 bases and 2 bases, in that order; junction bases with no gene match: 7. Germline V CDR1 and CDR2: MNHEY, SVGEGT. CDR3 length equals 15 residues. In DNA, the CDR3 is TGTGCCAGCAGTAACCGGGACAGGGACCCCTACGAGCAGTACTTC. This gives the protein CASSNRDRDPYEQYF.

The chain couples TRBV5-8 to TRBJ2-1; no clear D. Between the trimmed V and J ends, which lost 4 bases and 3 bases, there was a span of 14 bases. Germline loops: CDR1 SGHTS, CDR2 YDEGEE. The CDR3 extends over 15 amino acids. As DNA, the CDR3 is TGTGCCAGCAGCCCCGCTCGGAGCTACTACAATGAGCAGTTCTTC. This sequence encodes CASSPARSYYNEQFF.

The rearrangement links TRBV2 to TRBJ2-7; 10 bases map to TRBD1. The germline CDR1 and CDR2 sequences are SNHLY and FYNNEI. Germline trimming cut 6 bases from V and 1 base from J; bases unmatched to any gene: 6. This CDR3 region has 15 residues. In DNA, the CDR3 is TGTGCCAGCAGAGATCCGGGACAGGGGTCCTACGAGCAGTACTTC. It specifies CASRDPGQGSYEQYF. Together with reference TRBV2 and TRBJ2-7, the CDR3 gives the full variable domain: EPEVTQTPSHQVTQMGQEVILRCVPISNHLYFYWYRQILGQKVEFLVSFYNNEISEKSEIFDDQFSVERPDGSNFTLKIRSTKLEDSAMYFCASRDPGQGSYEQYFGPGTRLTVT.

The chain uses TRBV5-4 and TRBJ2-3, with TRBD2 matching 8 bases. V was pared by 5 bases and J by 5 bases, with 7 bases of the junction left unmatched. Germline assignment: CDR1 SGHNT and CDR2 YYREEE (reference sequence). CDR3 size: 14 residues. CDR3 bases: TGTGCCAGCAGTTCCGGGACTAGGGTAGATACGCAGTATTTT. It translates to CASSSGTRVDTQYF.

The CDR3 DNA reads TGTGCCAGCAGCGCTGACAGGGGATACGGCTACACCTTC. This sequence encodes CASSADRGYGYTF. This sequence joins TRBV6-5 and TRBJ1-2, with 8 bases fitting TRBD1. V trimming: 6 bases; J trimming: 8 bases; junction bases outside the gene matches: 8. Germline CDR1 reads MNHEY; CDR2 reads SVGAGI. This CDR3 region has 13 residues.

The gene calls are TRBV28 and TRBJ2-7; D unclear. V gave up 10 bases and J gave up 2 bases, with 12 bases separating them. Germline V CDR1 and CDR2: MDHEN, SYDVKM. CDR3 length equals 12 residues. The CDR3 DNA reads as TGTGCCACCCATGGTGCGACCTACGAGCAGTACTTC. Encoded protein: CATHGATYEQYF. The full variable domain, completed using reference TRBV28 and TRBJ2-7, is DVKVTQSSRYLVKRTGEKVFLECVQDMDHENMFWYRQDPGLGLRLIYFSYDVKMKEKGDIPEGYSVSREKKERFSLILESASTNQTSMYLCATHGATYEQYFGPGTRLTVT.

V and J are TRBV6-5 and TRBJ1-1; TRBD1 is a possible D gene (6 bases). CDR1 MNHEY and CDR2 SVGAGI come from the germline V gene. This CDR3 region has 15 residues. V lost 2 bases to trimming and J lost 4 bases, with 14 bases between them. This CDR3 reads CASSYGGRAVTEAFF. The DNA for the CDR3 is TGTGCCAGCAGTTACGGGGGCAGGGCGGTCACTGAAGCTTTCTTT.

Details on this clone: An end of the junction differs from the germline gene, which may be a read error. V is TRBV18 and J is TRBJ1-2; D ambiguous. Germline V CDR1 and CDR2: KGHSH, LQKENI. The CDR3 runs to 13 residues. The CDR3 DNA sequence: TGTGCCAGCTCAGCACCGGGCCTATATGGCTACACCTTC. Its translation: CASSAPGLYGYTF. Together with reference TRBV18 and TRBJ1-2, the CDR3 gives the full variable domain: NAGVMQNPRHLVRRRGQEARLRCSPMKGHSHVYWYRQLPEEGLKFMVYLQKENIIDESGMPKERFSAEFPKEGPSILRIQQVVRGDSAAYFCASSAPGLYGYTFGSGTRLTVV.

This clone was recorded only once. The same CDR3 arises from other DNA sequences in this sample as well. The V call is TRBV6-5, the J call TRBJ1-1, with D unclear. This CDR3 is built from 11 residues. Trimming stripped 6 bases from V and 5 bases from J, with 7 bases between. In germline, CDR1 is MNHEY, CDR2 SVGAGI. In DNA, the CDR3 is TGTGCCAGCAGGAGAGGGACTGAAGCTTTCTTT. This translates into CASRRGTEAFF.

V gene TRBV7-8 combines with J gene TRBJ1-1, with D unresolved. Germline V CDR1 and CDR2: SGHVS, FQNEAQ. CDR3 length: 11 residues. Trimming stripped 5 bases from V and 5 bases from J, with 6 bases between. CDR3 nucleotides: TGTGCCAGCAGCCAATTAACTGAAGCTTTCTTT. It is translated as CASSQLTEAFF. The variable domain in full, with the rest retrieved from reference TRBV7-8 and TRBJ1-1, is GAGVSQSPRYKVAKRGQDVALRCDPISGHVSLFWYQQALGQGPEFLTYFQNEAQLDKSGLPSDRFFAERPEGSVSTLKIQRTQQEDSAVYLCASSQLTEAFFGQGTRLTVV.

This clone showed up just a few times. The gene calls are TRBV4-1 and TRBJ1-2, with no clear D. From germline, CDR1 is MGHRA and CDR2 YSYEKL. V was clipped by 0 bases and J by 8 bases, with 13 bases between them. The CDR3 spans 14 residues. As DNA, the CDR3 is TGCGCCAGCAGCCAAGATCCCCGGGTACGCGGCTACACCTTC. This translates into CASSQDPRVRGYTF.

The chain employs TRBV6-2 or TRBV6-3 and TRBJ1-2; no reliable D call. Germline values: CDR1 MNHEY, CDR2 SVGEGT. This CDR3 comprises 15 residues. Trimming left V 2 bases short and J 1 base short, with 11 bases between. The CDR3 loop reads CASSYGPQLNYGYTF. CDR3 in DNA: TGTGCCAGCAGTTACGGGCCACAACTTAACTATGGCTACACCTTC.

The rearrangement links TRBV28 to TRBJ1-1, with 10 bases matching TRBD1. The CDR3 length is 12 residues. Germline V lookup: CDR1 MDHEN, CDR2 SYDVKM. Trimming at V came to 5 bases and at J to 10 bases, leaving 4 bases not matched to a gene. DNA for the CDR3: TGTGCCAGCAGTGGGGACAGGGGCAGAGCTTTCTTT. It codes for CASSGDRGRAFF.

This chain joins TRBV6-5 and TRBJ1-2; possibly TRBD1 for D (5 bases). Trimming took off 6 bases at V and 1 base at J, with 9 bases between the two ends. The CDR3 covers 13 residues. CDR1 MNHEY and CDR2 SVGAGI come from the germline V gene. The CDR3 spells CASRDIFNYGYTF. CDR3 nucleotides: TGTGCCAGCAGGGACATATTTAACTATGGCTACACCTTC.